One and the same sample provided the 25 T cell receptor beta chains below, sequenced in a study of identical twins. TCRdb re-called the 5' RACE reads through MiXCR, storing one row per CDR3 protein. This table has 350,000 or so distinct CDR3 sequences, over 9% appearing once. This sample also belongs to another study, concerning yellow fever vaccine responses in identical twins.

Sequencing used CD8+ T cells sorted from blood. The receptors here all came from a woman in her late teens or twenties in good health.

The chain employs TRBV10-3 and TRBJ2-2, with 13 bases identical to TRBD2. Germline V gene lookup returns CDR1 ENHRY and CDR2 SYGVKD. The CDR3 runs to 19 residues. Losses at the gene ends were 4 bases for V and 3 bases for J; bases not matched to a gene: 11. CDR3 loop: CAISGSGTSGKGDTGELFF. As DNA, the CDR3 is TGTGCCATCAGTGGGTCCGGGACTAGCGGGAAAGGGGACACCGGGGAGCTGTTTTTT.

This clonotype was counted between two and nine times. The chain recombines TRBV9 with TRBJ2-7, with 10 bases matching TRBD2. There are 16 residues in the CDR3. Germline CDR1 and CDR2: SGDLS and YYNGEE. V lost 3 bases, J lost 1 base, and 7 bases stayed unmatched. The chain's CDR3 is CASSASPSGRSYEQYF. The CDR3 DNA is TGTGCCAGCAGCGCCAGCCCTAGCGGGAGATCCTACGAGCAGTACTTC.

This clonotype occurred a few times. This chain links TRBV29-1 with TRBJ2-7, with a tentative D call TRBD1 (7 bases). This CDR3 is 13 amino acids long. V was shortened by 4 bases and J by 2 bases, with 12 bases between the two germline ends. CDR1 and CDR2 from the germline V gene are SQVTM and ANQGSEA. The CDR3 nucleotides are TGCAGCGTTGGGAGGGGGCAGGCCTACGAGCAGTACTTC. This gives the protein CSVGRGQAYEQYF.

V and J are TRBV2 and TRBJ1-1; 11 bases are shared with TRBD1. Germline loops: CDR1 SNHLY, CDR2 FYNNEI. CDR3 length: 15 amino acids. V trimming: 5 bases; J trimming: 5 bases; junction bases outside the gene matches: 7. The CDR3 coding sequence is TGTGCCAGCAGTTTGGGGACAGGGGGTGGGACTGAAGCTTTCTTT. Its protein product is CASSLGTGGGTEAFF.

This clonotype was detected a few times. This chain connects TRBV29-1 to TRBJ2-7; 9 bases line up with TRBD1. The V and J ends lost 3 bases and 2 bases, in that order; junction bases with no gene match: 5. CDR1 is SQVTM and CDR2 is ANQGSEA in the germline V gene. The length of the CDR3 is 14 residues. In DNA, the CDR3 is TGCAGCGTTGATGCGGGACAGGGACCCTACGAGCAGTACTTC. Residues: CSVDAGQGPYEQYF.

In this sample, this clonotype turned up a few times. The rearrangement uses TRBV12-3 or TRBV12-4 and TRBJ2-1; TRBD2 matches at 8 bases. J lost 7 bases, V lost 3 bases, and 8 bases had no gene match. There are 15 residues in the CDR3. CDR3 DNA: TGTGCCAGCAGTTTTGGCGGGGGGCCGGTAAATGAGCAGTTCTTC. Translating gives CASSFGGGPVNEQFF.

This clonotype has only a few counts. The V call is TRBV29-1, the J call TRBJ1-4; D is unresolved. The V end was cut by 5 bases, the J end by 3 bases, with 13 bases between. Per germline, CDR1 SQVTM and CDR2 ANQGSEA. CDR3 size: 14 residues. The CDR3 region is CSVTSGRANEKLFF. The CDR3 DNA is TGCAGCGTTACCTCGGGGAGGGCTAATGAAAAACTGTTTTTT.

In its sample, this clonotype was seen once. The J gene is TRBJ2-3, the V gene TRBV28, with D tentatively TRBD1 (6 bases). Germline V CDR1 and CDR2: MDHEN, SYDVKM. V lost 7 bases, J lost 6 bases, and 17 bases lay in between. The CDR3 has 14 residues. DNA of the CDR3: TGTGCCAGCACCCAAGGGGGTAGTCGGGATACGCAGTATTTT. It specifies CASTQGGSRDTQYF.

This clonotype was seen a handful of times. The genes are TRBV2 and TRBJ2-7, with TRBD1 identical over 8 bases. Losses at the gene ends were 10 bases for V and 5 bases for J; bases not matched to a gene: 10. This CDR3 is 13 amino acids long. Germline CDR1 SNHLY, CDR2 FYNNEI. For the CDR3, the DNA is TGTGCCACCTCCCTGGCAGGGGGCGACGAGCAGTACTTC. Protein product: CATSLAGGDEQYF.

This clonotype turned up a few times. The chain has TRBV3-1 and TRBJ2-1, with 8 bases matching TRBD2. The CDR3 has 16 amino acids. Per germline, CDR1 LGHDT and CDR2 YNNKEL (reference sequence). The ends lost 2 bases at V and 1 base at J; junction bases unmatched: 4. This CDR3 is CASSQISGGSYNEQFF. In nucleotides, the CDR3 is TGTGCCAGCAGCCAAATAAGCGGGGGATCCTACAATGAGCAGTTCTTC.

The genes are TRBV4-1 and TRBJ2-2; D gene unclear. The V gene lost 0 bases and the J gene lost 9 bases, with 11 bases spanning the gap. Germline V gives CDR1 MGHRA, CDR2 YSYEKL. This CDR3 is built from 14 residues. The CDR3 nucleotides read TGCGCCAGCAGCCAAGATAATGGGAACCGGGAGCTGTTTTTT. This codes for CASSQDNGNRELFF.

The rearrangement links TRBV28 to TRBJ2-3; TRBD1 matches 12 bases. CDR3 size: 15 residues. V trimming: 7 bases; J trimming: 3 bases; junction bases outside the gene matches: 5. Germline values: CDR1 MDHEN, CDR2 SYDVKM. The CDR3 loop reads CASKGQGASTDTQYF. The CDR3 coding sequence is TGTGCCAGCAAGGGACAGGGGGCGAGTACAGATACGCAGTATTTT.

Only a few counts were recorded for this clonotype. V is TRBV27 and J is TRBJ2-3; either TRBD1 or TRBD2 may fit D (6 bases each). The CDR3 spans 15 residues. Germline-derived CDR1 and CDR2 are MNHEY and SMNVEV (reference sequence). Trimming cost V 10 bases and J 0 bases, with 17 bases left between them. CDR3 in amino acids: CATAGWGASTDTQYF. For the CDR3, the DNA is TGTGCCACGGCTGGCTGGGGGGCTAGCACAGATACGCAGTATTTT.

The sample holds a few counts of this clonotype. The gene calls are TRBV2 and TRBJ2-7, with a possible D match to TRBD1 (6 bases). The CDR3 has 14 residues. V was trimmed by 2 bases and J by 4 bases, leaving 12 bases between them. Germline V lookup: CDR1 SNHLY, CDR2 FYNNEI. The CDR3 bases are TGTGCCAGCAGTGAACATCAGGGGACGTACGAGCAGTACGTC. This codes for CASSEHQGTYEQYV.

V and J are TRBV5-1 and TRBJ2-6, with D possibly TRBD1 on 5 matching bases. CDR1 and CDR2 from the germline V gene are SGHRS and YFSETQ. With 2 bases removed from V and 4 bases from J, the gap between germline ends came to 7 bases. The CDR3 is 14 amino acids. The CDR3: CASSFRAGANVLTF. The CDR3 coding sequence is TGCGCCAGCAGCTTCAGGGCCGGGGCCAACGTCCTGACTTTC.

The rearrangement links TRBV3-1 to TRBJ1-2, with D tentatively TRBD1 (5 bases). V was trimmed by 3 bases and J by 4 bases, leaving 15 bases between them. The CDR3 runs 15 residues. Per the germline V gene, CDR1 is LGHDT and CDR2 is YNNKEL (reference sequence). The CDR3 sequence: CASSHFRDPGYGYTF. The CDR3 DNA reads as TGTGCCAGCAGCCATTTTAGGGACCCGGGCTATGGCTACACCTTC.

This chain connects TRBV29-1 to TRBJ1-2, with TRBD1 as a possible D gene (6 bases). The V and J ends lost 7 bases and 0 bases respectively, with 15 bases between them. The CDR3 extends over 14 amino acids. Per germline, CDR1 SQVTM and CDR2 ANQGSEA. CDR3 sequence reads: CSADTGSSNYGYTF. The CDR3 coding sequence is TGCAGCGCCGATACAGGGAGTTCTAACTATGGCTACACCTTC.

This clonotype was counted between two and nine times. V and J are TRBV4-1 and TRBJ2-3, with D perhaps TRBD1 (5 bases). In germline, CDR1 is MGHRA, CDR2 YSYEKL. Trimming stripped 1 base from V and 0 bases from J, with 8 bases between. The CDR3 covers 15 residues. The DNA of the CDR3 is TGCGCCAGCAGCCAAGGGACAATTAGCACAGATACGCAGTATTTT. Translating it yields CASSQGTISTDTQYF.

Many counts were recorded for this clonotype. The chain recombines TRBV4-1 with TRBJ2-6; D possibly corresponds to TRBD2 (5 bases). This CDR3 contains 18 residues. From germline, CDR1 is MGHRA and CDR2 YSYEKL. The V gene lost 1 base and the J gene lost 0 bases, with 13 bases spanning the gap. For the CDR3, the DNA is TGCGCCAGCAGCCAAGGAGACTATCGAATCTCTGGGGCCAACGTCCTGACTTTC. Translating it yields CASSQGDYRISGANVLTF.

This chain links TRBV7-7 with TRBJ2-5; D is unresolved. The CDR3 contains 14 residues. With 2 bases removed from V and 5 bases from J, the gap between germline ends came to 12 bases. Germline CDR1 SSHAT, CDR2 FNYEAQ (reference sequence). In DNA, the CDR3 is TGTGCCAGCAGCTTAAAACCGGCCCGGGAGACCCAGTACTTC. This translates into CASSLKPARETQYF.

The chain couples TRBV11-3 to TRBJ2-5, with D unclear. V lost 4 bases to trimming and J lost 0 bases, with 12 bases between them. Per germline, CDR1 SGHNT and CDR2 YENEEA. The CDR3 length is 15 residues. The CDR3 loop reads CASSSFGENQETQYF. The CDR3 DNA sequence: TGTGCCAGCAGCTCCTTTGGGGAAAACCAAGAGACCCAGTACTTC.

This rearrangement joins TRBV12-5 to TRBJ2-5; 10 nucleotides line up with TRBD2. Germline V gene lookup returns CDR1 LGHNT and CDR2 FRNRAP. The CDR3 runs 14 residues. After removal of 5 bases from V and 3 bases from J, the junction contained 3 bases not matched to a gene. The CDR3 region is CASGPGLAEETQYF. CDR3 nucleotide sequence: TGTGCTAGTGGTCCTGGACTAGCGGAAGAGACCCAGTACTTC. Combining the CDR3 with reference TRBV12-5 and TRBJ2-5 gives the whole variable domain DARVTQTPRHKVTEMGQEVTMRCQPILGHNTVFWYRQTMMQGLELLAYFRNRAPLDDSGMPKDRFSAEMPDATLATLKIQPSEPRDSAVYFCASGPGLAEETQYFGPGTRLLVL.

J is TRBJ2-5 and V is TRBV27; tentative D call: TRBD2 (5 bases). Germline CDR1 reads MNHEY; CDR2 reads SMNVEV (reference sequence). This CDR3 contains 14 residues. V was clipped by 6 bases and J by 4 bases, with 15 bases between them. The CDR3 loop is CASSRGWRGETQYF. The CDR3 DNA reads TGTGCCAGCAGCCGGGGATGGCGAGGAGAGACCCAGTACTTC.

This chain joins TRBV2 and TRBJ2-7; no reliable D call. V was cut by 8 bases and J by 2 bases, with 10 bases left in between. The CDR3 loop spans 12 amino acids. Germline V gene lookup returns CDR1 SNHLY and CDR2 FYNNEI. The CDR3 DNA follows: TGTGCCAGCGGTGCTGGGACCTACGAGCAGTACGTC. Translating gives CASGAGTYEQYV.

V usage is TRBV2 and J usage is TRBJ2-3; D ambiguous. In germline, CDR1 is SNHLY, CDR2 FYNNEI. V was cut by 3 bases and J by 6 bases, with 7 bases left in between. This CDR3 contains 12 residues. This CDR3 is CASSDEHDTQYF. The CDR3 DNA sequence: TGTGCCAGCAGTGATGAGCACGATACGCAGTATTTT.